Below, 13 T cell receptor beta chains from the same sample are listed, as sequenced in a study of blood T cells in healthy people across ages. Next came a second PCR, run for about 6 to 12 cycles, which used a sample-barcoded 5' primer along with a J-beta primer mix. TCRdb analysed the 5' RACE reads with MiXCR anew, one entry per CDR3 protein. Seen here are 730,000 or so distinct CDR3 sequences, roughly two fifths observed once, and the top ten hold about 32%. The material sequenced was blood. Receptors were obtained from a man at least 80 years old in good health.

The V gene is TRBV20-1, the J gene TRBJ2-3; 9 nucleotides agree with TRBD2. Trimming removed 6 bases from V and 1 base from J; junction bases left unmatched: 8. Germline CDR1 is DFQATT and CDR2 is SNEGSKA (reference sequence). The CDR3 contains 15 residues. This CDR3 reads CSATRTSAGTDTQYF. The CDR3 DNA reads as TGCAGTGCGACTCGGACTAGCGCAGGCACAGATACGCAGTATTTT.

V is TRBV10-3 and J is TRBJ2-5; no clear D gene. Near its end, the DNA agrees better with TRBJ2-7, so the J call may be wrong. The CDR3 contains 12 residues. Germline V gene sequence: CDR1 ENHRY, CDR2 SYGVKD. The CDR3 sequence: CAISQLGYEQYF. CDR3 bases: TGTGCCATCAGCCAACTCGGGTACGAGCAGTACTTC.

This clonotype appeared a few times. The gene calls are TRBV6-2 or TRBV6-3 and TRBJ2-3, with D possibly called TRBD1 or TRBD2 (5 bases each). Trimming removed 7 bases at V and 3 bases at J, with 26 bases between. The CDR3 is 18 amino acids. The germline V gene has CDR1 MNHEY and CDR2 SVGEGT. This CDR3 is CASMGRRAGPVWTDTQYF. CDR3 DNA sequence: TGTGCCAGCATGGGACGAAGGGCGGGCCCCGTTTGGACAGATACGCAGTATTTT.

The V gene is TRBV29-1, the J gene TRBJ2-7; D remains unclear. V lost 3 bases to trimming and J lost 5 bases, with 11 bases between them. The germline CDR1 and CDR2 sequences are SQVTM and ANQGSEA. This CDR3 spans 12 amino acids. CDR3 protein: CSVENGADEQYF. The CDR3, as DNA: TGCAGCGTTGAGAACGGTGCCGACGAGCAGTACTTC.

This clonotype was recorded many times. The chain is built from TRBV4-2 and TRBJ2-5, with TRBD2 matching 7 bases. The V gene's germline CDR1 is LGHNA and CDR2 YNFKEQ. This CDR3 region has 17 residues. The V segment lost 3 bases and the J segment 2 bases; nucleotides outside the gene matches: 12. The CDR3 DNA follows: TGTGCCAGCAGCCAGCAACAAGGGGCTAGCGGACAAGAGACCCAGTACTTC. Its translation is CASSQQQGASGQETQYF.

The J gene is TRBJ1-6, the V gene TRBV11-2, with TRBD1 matching 10 bases. Trimming at V came to 2 bases and at J to 7 bases, leaving 2 bases not matched to a gene. Germline V CDR1 and CDR2: SGHAT, FQNNGV. The CDR3 loop spans 15 amino acids. CDR3 amino acids: CASSLQGQGNSPLHF. For the CDR3, the DNA is TGTGCCAGCAGCTTACAGGGACAGGGGAATTCACCCCTCCACTTT. The full variable domain, with the rest looked up from reference TRBV11-2 and TRBJ1-6, is EAGVAQSPRYKIIEKRQSVAFWCNPISGHATLYWYQQILGQGPKLLIQFQNNGVVDDSQLPKDRFSAERLKGVDSTLKIQPAKLEDSAVYLCASSLQGQGNSPLHFGNGTRLTVT.

The rearrangement links TRBV13 to TRBJ2-7; the D gene is possibly TRBD2 (5 bases). The DNA end favors TRBJ2-5, so the J call may be wrong. CDR1 PRHDT and CDR2 FYEKMQ come from the germline V gene (reference sequence). The CDR3 sequence is 13 residues long. Here the CDR3 DNA reads TGTGCCAGCAGTCTTACTAGGGATAAGACCCAGTACTTC. Amino acids: CASSLTRDKTQYF.

This clonotype was detected a few times. The V call is TRBV10-1, the J call TRBJ1-2; TRBD1 agrees at 7 bases. The CDR3 has 15 residues. In germline, CDR1 is WNHNN, CDR2 SYGVQD (reference sequence). Trimming took 6 bases from V and 4 from J; bases not matched to a gene: 11. The DNA for the CDR3 is TGCGCCAGCAGCGTTGACAGGGAAGGCCTCTATGGCTACACCTTC. This gives the protein CASSVDREGLYGYTF.

The chain uses TRBV6-6 and TRBJ2-1; tentatively, D is TRBD2 (5 bases). V shed 7 bases and J shed 9 bases, with 13 bases lying between them. CDR1 is MNHNY and CDR2 is SVGAGI in the germline V gene (reference sequence). This CDR3 is 12 amino acids long. The CDR3 DNA sequence: TGTGCCAGCACTAGGGCCAGCGGTGAGCAGTTCTTC. Amino acid sequence: CASTRASGEQFF.

The rearrangement uses TRBV20-1 and TRBJ2-7, with D perhaps given as TRBD1 or TRBD2 (6 bases each). The CDR3 runs to 16 residues. Germline V CDR1 and CDR2: DFQATT, SNEGSKA (reference sequence). The CDR3 nucleotides read TGCAGCGCCAGAAGGGGGGCCCGGGACACCGACTACGAGCAGTACTTC. Translation gives CSARRGARDTDYEQYF.

As DNA, the CDR3 is TGTGCCAGCAGGACTAGCGGGGGGGCGTCTGAGCAGTACTTC. Residues: CASRTSGGASEQYF. The gene calls are TRBV3-1 and TRBJ2-1; 14 bases line up with TRBD2. The DNA end lines up better with TRBJ2-7; the J call may be wrong. Germline-derived CDR1 and CDR2 are LGHDT and YNNKEL (reference sequence). CDR3 size: 14 residues.

V is TRBV11-1 and J is TRBJ2-7; 7 bases map to TRBD1. The V gene end was trimmed by 5 bases and the J gene end by 3 bases; junction bases not matched to a gene: 7. Germline V CDR1 and CDR2: SGHAT, FQDESV (reference sequence). There are 14 residues in the CDR3. The CDR3 DNA is TGTGCCAGCAGCCGCTCGACAGGGCGCTACGAGCAGTACTTC. The encoded protein is CASSRSTGRYEQYF.

This clonotype was seen at least ten times. This chain joins TRBV7-2 and TRBJ2-3; no reliable D call. The CDR3 consists of 15 residues. V was trimmed by 0 bases and J by 0 bases, leaving 7 bases between them. Germline CDR1 is SGHTA and CDR2 is FQGNSA. The CDR3 is CASSLALLSTDTQYF. The CDR3 bases are TGTGCCAGCAGCTTAGCGCTACTAAGCACAGATACGCAGTATTTT. The whole variable domain, filled in from reference TRBV7-2 and TRBJ2-3, reads GAGVSQSPSNKVTEKGKDVELRCDPISGHTALYWYRQSLGQGLEFLIYFQGNSAPDKSGLPSDRFSAERTGGSVSTLTIQRTQQEDSAVYLCASSLALLSTDTQYFGPGTRLTVL.